This is a list of T cell receptor beta chains from one sample in a study of CD8+CD57+ T cells in acquired aplastic anemia. Via MiXCR, TCRdb re-called the reads, giving one row per CDR3 protein. The table lists 400,000 to 450,000 distinct CDR3 sequences, 55% to 75% of them singletons. Sequenced material: sorted CD4+, CD8+, or CD8+CD57+ T cells (not recorded which) from PBMCs. Source of these receptors: a human donor in good health, serving as a control. CDR3s include the opening cysteine and the closing phenylalanine or tryptophan. D genes are given only for firm matches. Clone size is shown for a subset of rows, as once, few, many or a class of expanded clone.

>12|-|many|TRBJ1-2|TRBV28
CASSLLSYGYTF
TGTGCCAGCAGTTTATTAAGCTATGGCTACACCTTC
>15|TRBD1|many|TRBJ2-2|TRBV15
CATSRVQGVTGELFF
TGTGCCACCAGCAGAGTACAGGGGGTGACCGGGGAGCTGTTTTTT
>13|-|-|TRBJ2-5|TRBV9
CACSSPGAETQYF
TGTGCCTGCAGCTCCCCGGGCGCGGAGACCCAGTACTTC
>13|TRBD2|-|TRBJ2-3|TRBV29-1
CSLAGAGADTQYF
TGCAGCTTGGCTGGGGCGGGGGCAGATACGCAGTATTTT
>13|TRBD1|-|TRBJ1-5|TRBV5-1
CASSITGDRAQHF
TGTGCCAGCAGCATTACAGGGGACCGGGCCCAGCATTTT
>12|-|-|TRBJ1-2|TRBV7-2
CASSQRAYGYTF
TGTGCCAGCAGCCAACGCGCCTATGGCTACACCTTC
>15|TRBD1|-|TRBJ2-3|TRBV7-2
CASSLGQGMLDEQYF
TGTGCCAGCAGCTTAGGACAGGGGATGTTGGATGAGCAGTACTTT
>14|-|-|TRBJ2-1|TRBV7-4
CASSAIGAPLQQFF
TGTGCCAGCAGCGCTATTGGGGCACCCCTACAGCAGTTCTTC
>13|-|-|TRBJ1-2|TRBV12-3/TRBV12-4
CASTFAGESGYTF
TGTGCCAGCACTTTTGCAGGGGAGAGCGGCTACACCTTC
>14|-|-|TRBJ1-1|TRBV7-9
CASSLGGGDTDASF
TGTGCCAGCAGCTTAGGAGGGGGAGATACCGACGCTTCCTTT
>14|-|-|TRBJ2-5|TRBV5-4
CASSVPGSKETQYF
TGTGCCAGCAGCGTGCCGGGGAGTAAAGAGACCCAGTACTTC
>14|-|-|TRBJ1-1|TRBV7-2
CASSPDSWNTPAFF
TGTGCCAGCAGCCCGGACAGCTGGAACACTCCAGCTTTCTTT
>15|-|many|TRBJ1-6|TRBV7-2
CASSLAPWGNSPLHF
TGTGCCAGCAGCTTAGCGCCTTGGGGTAATTCACCCCTCCACTTT
>19|-|-|TRBJ1-3|TRBV11-2
CASSLVPPSAGWTRNTIYF
TGTGCCAGCAGCTTAGTCCCACCTTCCGCAGGGTGGACAAGAAACACCATATATTTT
>14|TRBD2|-|TRBJ2-3|TRBV9
CASRLSGGANEQYF
TGTGCCAGCAGGTTAAGCGGGGGGGCGAATGAGCAGTATTTT
>14|-|few|TRBJ2-2|TRBV27
CASSGGFGTGELFF
TGTGCCAGTAGTGGGGGGTTTGGCACCGGGGAGCTGTTTTTT
>16|-|once|TRBJ1-1|TRBV7-8
CASSLAGRINGYTAFF
TGTGCCAGCAGCTTAGCGGGCAGGATAAATGGCTACACAGCTTTCTTT
>19|TRBD2|-|TRBJ2-1|TRBV15
CATSSRTSGGESSYNEQFF
TGTGCCACCAGCAGCCGGACTAGCGGGGGGGAGAGCTCCTACAATGAGCAGTTCTTC
>18|-|-|TRBJ2-6|TRBV9
CASSVVSGEGSGANVLTF
TGTGCCAGCAGCGTAGTGTCAGGGGAAGGCTCTGGGGCCAACGTCCTGACTTTC
>12|-|-|TRBJ1-2|TRBV20-1
CSARATGGRDTF
TGCAGTGCTAGAGCAACGGGGGGTAGAGACACCTTC
>13|TRBD2|-|TRBJ2-7|TRBV29-1
CSVLGLAGAEQYF
TGCAGTGTATTGGGACTAGCGGGGGCCGAGCAGTACTTC
>16|-|once|TRBJ2-5|TRBV6-2/TRBV6-3
CAISGGRTGSIETQYF
TGTGCCATCAGTGGGGGCCGCACGGGGTCGATAGAGACCCAGTACTTC
>14|-|many|TRBJ1-3|TRBV7-2
CASSLGSDGNTIYF
TGTGCCAGCAGCTTAGGGTCAGATGGAAACACCATATATTTT
>14|-|many|TRBJ2-1|TRBV10-1
CASSLGGRYNEQFF
TGCGCCAGCAGTTTGGGAGGTCGCTACAATGAGCAGTTCTTC
>15|-|-|TRBJ2-3|TRBV7-9
CASTKLTGAGSAQYF
TGTGCCAGCACCAAACTTACGGGGGCGGGGTCGGCGCAGTATTTT
>15|-|many|TRBJ2-7|TRBV7-2
CASSFVGRGDGEQYF
TGTGCCAGCAGCTTCGTTGGCAGGGGGGACGGCGAGCAGTACTTC
>14|TRBD1|-|TRBJ1-1|TRBV11-3
CASSPGQGDTEAFF
TGTGCCAGCAGCCCCGGACAGGGGGATACTGAAGCTTTCTTT
>14|-|-|TRBJ2-7|TRBV29-1
CSVGEGGLAYEQYF
TGCAGCGTTGGAGAGGGGGGATTAGCCTACGAGCAGTACTTC
>15|-|-|TRBJ1-4|TRBV7-3
CASSFNGAATQYFFF
TGTGCCAGCAGCTTCAACGGAGCAGCGACCCAGTACTTCTTTTTT
>13|TRBD1|many|TRBJ1-1|TRBV11-1
CASTTGTGGEAFF
TGTGCCAGCACCACCGGGACAGGGGGTGAAGCTTTCTTT
>15|-|-|TRBJ1-6|TRBV10-3
CAISDGYREESPLYF
TGTGCCATCAGTGACGGGTACAGGGAAGAATCACCCCTCTACTTT
>12|-|-|TRBJ2-3|TRBV7-9
CASSLLADTQYF
TGTGCCAGCAGCTTATTGGCAGATACGCAGTATTTT
>16|-|-|TRBJ2-6|TRBV11-3
CASSFGFGTGANVLTF
TGTGCCAGCAGCTTCGGTTTTGGCACTGGGGCCAACGTCCTGACTTTC
>15|-|-|TRBJ1-1|TRBV13
CASSSGYRLDNNSFF
TGCGCCAGCAGCTCAGGTTACAGACTGGACAACAACTCTTTCTTT
>13|-|few|TRBJ1-2|TRBV10-3
CAISEAGIYGYTF
TGTGCCATCAGTGAGGCAGGGATCTATGGCTACACCTTC
>14|-|-|TRBJ1-5|TRBV7-2
CASSLGRPDQPQHF
TGTGCCAGCAGCCTAGGTAGGCCCGATCAGCCCCAGCATTTT
>15|-|-|TRBJ2-5|TRBV24-1
CATGTRTGRGETQYF
TGTGCCACGGGTACTAGGACAGGGAGGGGAGAGACCCAGTACTTC
>16|-|-|TRBJ1-3|TRBV12-3/TRBV12-4
CASRRGGRDAGNTIYF
TGTGCCAGCAGAAGGGGGGGGCGAGACGCTGGAAACACCATATATTTT
>12|-|few|TRBJ1-1|TRBV2
CASSDSNTEAFF
TGTGCCAGCTCCGACAGCAACACTGAAGCTTTCTTT
>13|-|many|TRBJ1-3|TRBV12-3/TRBV12-4
CASSLGGRNTIYF
TGTGCCAGCAGTTTAGGTGGGCGGAACACCATATATTTT
>16|TRBD1|-|TRBJ1-5|TRBV15
CATSRERQGAGKPQHF
TGTGCCACCAGCAGAGAAAGACAGGGGGCAGGGAAGCCCCAGCATTTT
>14|TRBD1|many|TRBJ2-1|TRBV6-6
CASSYRTGYNEQFF
TGTGCCAGCAGTTACCGGACAGGGTACAATGAGCAGTTCTTC
>14|TRBD1|-|TRBJ2-7|TRBV7-9
CASSLVRTGSDEQF
TGTGCCAGCAGCTTAGTGAGGACAGGCTCCGACGAGCAGTTC
>16|-|-|TRBJ1-6|TRBV6-1
CASSRDRNDADSPLHF
TGTGCCAGCAGTAGAGATCGTAACGACGCAGATTCACCCCTCCACTTT
>14|-|-|TRBJ1-1|TRBV7-2
CASSLRASGGGARF
TGTGCCAGCAGCCTAAGGGCTAGCGGGGGGGGAGCTAGATTT
>13|-|many|TRBJ2-7|TRBV7-9
CASSSTRLYEQYF
TGTGCCAGCAGCTCGACTAGGCTCTACGAGCAGTACTTC
>13|-|-|TRBJ1-1|TRBV29-1
CSAERTANTEAFF
TGCAGCGCAGAACGGACAGCGAACACTGAAGCTTTCTTT
>14|-|-|TRBJ2-7|TRBV7-2
CASSEPSGGYEQYF
TGTGCCAGCAGCGAGCCCAGCGGCGGCTACGAGCAGTACTTC
>15|TRBD1|few|TRBJ1-5|TRBV29-1
CSVGTGENSNQPQHF
TGCAGCGTTGGGACAGGGGAGAATAGCAATCAGCCCCAGCATTTT
>18|TRBD1|-|TRBJ1-5|TRBV7-3
CASSQGPGGQGGDQPQHF
TGTGCCAGCAGCCAGGGGCCAGGCGGACAGGGAGGGGATCAGCCCCAGCATTTT
>13|-|-|TRBJ1-5|TRBV7-9
CASSQVLGQPQHF
TGTGCCAGCAGCCAAGTACTAGGACAGCCGCAGCATTTT
>14|-|many|TRBJ2-6|TRBV4-3
CASTPDSGANVLTF
TGCGCCAGCACCCCGGATTCCGGGGCCAACGTCCTGACTTTC
>13|-|-|TRBJ2-7|TRBV5-1
CASSLEGTEEQYF
TGTGCCAGCAGTCTCGAGGGTACTGAGGAGCAGTACTTC
>14|-|many|TRBJ1-2|TRBV24-1
CATSDRDHENGYTF
TGTGCCACCAGTGATCGAGACCATGAGAATGGCTACACCTTC
>16|-|-|TRBJ2-7|TRBV3-2
CASSHSGSGGFYEQYF
TGTGCCAGCAGCCACTCCGGCAGCGGAGGGTTCTACGAGCAGTACTTC